These 9 T cell receptor beta chains share one sample of origin, sequenced in a study of OX40 agonist ivuxolimab in advanced cancers. Repertoires were generated with immunoSEQ multiplex PCR, while TCRdb's copy carries only in-frame clones and drops some. The data contain around 53,000 clones, less than 85% of them singletons. This specimen consisted of CD4+ or CD8+ T cells sorted from blood, obtained in a trial of the OX40 agonist ivuxolimab. These receptors all come from an adult with an advanced solid tumor such as melanoma, head and neck, liver or kidney cancer.

This chain connects TRBV7-9 to TRBJ1-1, with TRBD1 matching over 7 bases. V gave up 2 bases and J gave up 2 bases; unmatched junction bases: 8. CDR1 and CDR2 from the germline V gene are SEHNR and FQNEAQ (reference sequence). This CDR3 is 16 amino acids long. The CDR3 loop reads CASSLTGQNPNTEAFF. The CDR3, as DNA: TGTGCCAGCAGCTTAACGGGACAGAACCCAAACACTGAAGCTTTCTTT.

This clone showed up just a few times. The chain combines TRBV10-1 with TRBJ2-3; no firm D call. This CDR3 region has 12 residues. V lost 0 bases to trimming and J lost 6 bases, with 4 bases between them. Germline-derived CDR1 and CDR2 are WNHNN and SYGVQD (reference sequence). CDR3 bases: TGCGCCAGCAGTGAGTCCGGGGATACGCAGTATTTT. It specifies CASSESGDTQYF.

The genes are TRBV2 and TRBJ1-2, with 9 positions matching TRBD1. From germline, CDR1 is SNHLY and CDR2 FYNNEI. With V trimmed by 7 bases and J by 2 bases, 2 bases remained unmatched. CDR3 size: 13 residues. CDR3 bases: TGTGCCAGCAAGGGACAGGGAAACTATGGCTACACCTTC. It translates to CASKGQGNYGYTF.

The V and J genes are TRBV11-2 and TRBJ1-1, with D hard to call. Trimming took off 0 bases at V and 3 bases at J, with 14 bases between the two ends. The CDR3 is made up of 16 amino acids. Germline values: CDR1 SGHAT, CDR2 FQNNGV. The CDR3 protein is CASSLDSGIMDTEAFF. DNA of the CDR3: TGTGCCAGCAGCTTAGATAGCGGGATCATGGACACTGAAGCTTTCTTT.

The rearrangement joins TRBV28 to TRBJ2-2, with 15 nucleotides matching TRBD2. The trim removed 4 bases at V and 1 base at J, leaving 10 bases unmatched. The CDR3 extends over 20 amino acids. Germline V gene sequence: CDR1 MDHEN, CDR2 SYDVKM. The CDR3 DNA follows: TGTGCCAGCAGTTGGAGGGAAGAGGGACTAGCGGGGGGGAACACCGGGGAGCTGTTTTTT. This translates into CASSWREEGLAGGNTGELFF.

The V gene is TRBV10-2, the J gene TRBJ2-3, with D maybe TRBD1 (6 bases). The CDR3 consists of 11 residues. The V end lost 7 bases, the J end lost 6 bases, and 8 bases lay between the germline ends. Germline lookup yields CDR1 WSHSY and CDR2 SAAADI. The CDR3 loop reads CASTTGDTQYF. The CDR3 coding sequence is TGCGCCAGCACCACAGGGGATACGCAGTATTTT.

The chain employs TRBV29-1 and TRBJ2-1; D gene uncertain. The V and J ends lost 7 bases and 4 bases respectively, with 14 bases between them. CDR1 is SQVTM, CDR2 ANQGSEA, per germline. The CDR3 is 13 residues long. Here the CDR3 DNA reads TGCAGCGGAATACCCGAGACGTACAATGAGCAGTTCTTC. Its translation is CSGIPETYNEQFF.

V and J are TRBV27 and TRBJ1-6; 8 bases map to TRBD1. CDR1 MNHEY and CDR2 SMNVEV come from the germline V gene (reference sequence). The CDR3 length is 13 residues. V dropped 1 base and J dropped 10; count of bases not matched to a gene: 0. CDR3 nucleotides: TGTGCCAGCAGTTTATACAGGGGGTCACCCCTCCACTTT. It specifies CASSLYRGSPLHF.

V and J are TRBV6-5 and TRBJ1-5; D unclear. Per germline, CDR1 MNHEY and CDR2 SVGAGI. Trimming removed 2 bases at V and 7 bases at J, with 12 bases between. The CDR3 length is 14 residues. CDR3 loop: CASSYVKTSQPQHF. CDR3 in DNA: TGTGCCAGCAGTTACGTAAAGACGAGCCAGCCCCAGCATTTT.